The 13 T cell receptor beta chains presented below share a single source sample, sequenced in a study of blood T cells in healthy people across ages. It was with a sample-barcoded 5' primer and a J-beta primer mix that a second PCR of about 6 to 12 cycles was run. TCRdb fed the 5' RACE reads into MiXCR, producing one record per CDR3 protein. Counted here are about 1.5 million distinct CDR3 sequences, 35% to 45% occurring once; the ten biggest clones make up over 3.5%. Input material: blood. Receptor source: a woman between 18 and 29 years old in good health.

The chain carries TRBV7-2 and TRBJ1-1; the D is unclear. Trimming cost V 0 bases and J 2 bases, with 13 bases left between them. This CDR3 has 16 residues. Germline V CDR1 and CDR2: SGHTA, FQGNSA. The CDR3 protein is CASSLAGSWGNTEAFF. CDR3 nucleotides: TGTGCCAGCAGCTTAGCCGGGTCCTGGGGAAACACTGAAGCTTTCTTT.

The chain links TRBV12-5 to TRBJ2-1, with no clear D. The germline V gene has CDR1 LGHNT and CDR2 FRNRAP. This CDR3 is built from 14 residues. V was cut by 3 bases and J by 4 bases, with 10 bases left in between. The CDR3 reads CASGFPLRYNEQFF. In DNA, the CDR3 is TGTGCTAGTGGTTTCCCTCTCAGATACAATGAGCAGTTCTTC.

The CDR3, as DNA: TGCGCCAGCAGCCAAAGGGGGGCTGAAGCTTTCTTT. It is translated as CASSQRGAEAFF. The chain is built from TRBV4-1 and TRBJ1-1, with a tentative D call TRBD1 (6 bases). V gave up 2 bases and J gave up 6 bases, with 7 bases separating them. The CDR3 totals 12 residues. Per germline, CDR1 MGHRA and CDR2 YSYEKL.

The rearrangement joins TRBV2 to TRBJ2-1, with TRBD2 matching 10 bases. Germline values: CDR1 SNHLY, CDR2 FYNNEI. The CDR3 spans 15 residues. Losses at the gene ends were 4 bases for V and 5 bases for J; bases not matched to a gene: 5. CDR3 sequence: CASSGRLAGDNEQFF. In nucleotides, the CDR3 is TGTGCCAGCAGTGGGAGGCTAGCGGGAGACAATGAGCAGTTCTTC.

This chain uses TRBV9 with TRBJ1-2, with 9 bases fitting TRBD1. The germline V gene encodes CDR1 SGDLS and CDR2 YYNGEE. Unmatched junction bases numbered 5, after V lost 0 bases and J lost 5 bases. The CDR3 is 15 amino acids. The CDR3 nucleotides read TGTGCCAGCAGCGTAGGAACAGGGGGCGTGTATGGCTACACCTTC. Its translation is CASSVGTGGVYGYTF.

About this clonotype itself: An end of the junction differs from the germline gene, which may be a read error. The genes are TRBV7-2 and TRBJ2-3; possibly TRBD2 for D (7 bases). Germline CDR1 SGHTA, CDR2 FQGNSA. CDR3 length: 16 residues. CDR3 amino acids: CAGSYKGGLYTDTQYF. The CDR3 DNA follows: TGTGCCGGCAGTTATAAGGGGGGGTTGTACACAGATACGCAGTATTTT.

V gene TRBV29-1 combines with J gene TRBJ1-2; D gene uncertain. This CDR3 is 14 amino acids long. V lost 3 bases and J lost 0, with 11 bases in between. CDR1 and CDR2 (germline): SQVTM, ANQGSEA. The CDR3 protein is CSVDPYVSNYGYTF. CDR3 DNA: TGCAGCGTTGACCCCTACGTATCTAACTATGGCTACACCTTC.

This clonotype was counted a few times. This chain uses TRBV6-1 with TRBJ2-7, with 10 bases fitting TRBD2. In germline, CDR1 is MNHNS, CDR2 SASEGT. Trimming at V came to 6 bases and at J to 2 bases, leaving 4 bases not matched to a gene. CDR3 length equals 14 residues. CDR3 sequence (DNA): TGTGCCAGCAGGGGACTAGCGTTGGCCTACGAGCAGTACTTC. It specifies CASRGLALAYEQYF.

This clonotype occurred a few times. The CDR3 sequence: CASSLGLAGAAEQFF. The CDR3 region has the DNA TGTGCCAGCAGCCTCGGACTAGCGGGAGCTGCTGAGCAGTTCTTC. The J gene is TRBJ2-1, the V gene TRBV7-2, with 13 bases aligning to TRBD2. This CDR3 comprises 15 residues. Germline V gene sequence: CDR1 SGHTA, CDR2 FQGNSA. With V trimmed by 5 bases and J by 9 bases, 7 bases remained unmatched.

The chain recombines TRBV6-2 or TRBV6-3 with TRBJ2-5, with D maybe TRBD1 (5 bases). Germline V gene lookup returns CDR1 MNHEY and CDR2 SVGEGT. V was clipped by 2 bases and J by 1 base, with 8 bases between them. The CDR3 has 14 residues. CDR3 DNA sequence: TGTGCCAGCAGTTACCTTGACAGCCAAGAGACCCAGTACTTC. It yields the protein CASSYLDSQETQYF.

This clonotype was counted only a few times. The chain joins TRBV4-3 to TRBJ2-1; TRBD2 matches at 8 bases. The CDR3 runs 18 residues. Per germline, CDR1 LGHNA and CDR2 YSLEER. The V gene end was trimmed by 3 bases and the J gene end by 7 bases; junction bases not matched to a gene: 17. CDR3 in amino acids: CASSQTQQPGLGSNEQFF. Here the CDR3 DNA reads TGCGCCAGCAGCCAGACCCAGCAACCGGGACTAGGGTCGAATGAGCAGTTCTTC.

The chain recombines TRBV24-1 with TRBJ2-1, with D perhaps TRBD2 (5 bases). The CDR3 contains 16 residues. V lost 4 bases and J lost 1, with 13 bases in between. Germline V gives CDR1 KGHDR, CDR2 SFDVKD. The CDR3 spells CATSDSTGKSYNEQFF. The CDR3 DNA follows: TGTGCCACCAGTGACTCTACGGGGAAATCCTACAATGAGCAGTTCTTC.

The genes are TRBV6-2 or TRBV6-3 and TRBJ1-2; a possible D gene is TRBD1 (5 bases). Trimming removed 2 bases at V and 9 bases at J, with 7 bases between. This CDR3 contains 11 residues. Per the germline V gene, CDR1 is MNHEY and CDR2 is SVGEGT. CDR3 in amino acids: CASSYDSSYTF. The CDR3 region has the DNA TGTGCCAGCAGTTACGACAGTAGCTACACCTTC.